This T cell receptor beta chain was sequenced in a study of blood T cell repertoires in COVID-19. Germline V gives CDR1 SNHLY, CDR2 FYNNEI. With 7 bases removed from V and 6 bases from J, the gap between germline ends came to 10 bases. The CDR3 is made up of 11 amino acids. Measured with immunoSEQ multiplex PCR; TCRdb has only the in-frame clones, and not every one. The sample contains 95,000 to 150,000 clones, 80% of which appear only once. This sequence joins TRBV2 and TRBJ2-7; a weak D match, TRBD2 (6 bases). Sequencing was performed on peripheral blood. The origin of this receptor is a man aged 55-75 years with active or convalescent COVID-19. The CDR3 region is CASTRRGEQYF. CDR3 nucleotide sequence: TGTGCCAGCACCCGGAGGGGCGAGCAGTACTTC.